The source of this T cell receptor (beta chain) is a study of CD8 T cells in Susac syndrome. TCR beta was sequenced from blood CD8+ and CD4+ T cells. Comment on this clonotype: What it binds is not known.

In germline, CDR1 is LNHDA, CDR2 SQIVND (reference sequence). Trimming left V 6 bases short and J 4 bases short, with 7 bases between. The CDR3 runs to 12 residues. RNA was extracted with the RNeasy kit, and a quantity of roughly 0.45 to 1 ug was reverse transcribed using random hexamers. TCRdb re-called the immunoSEQ multiplex PCR reads through MiXCR, storing one row per CDR3 protein. Of some 130,000 distinct CDR3 sequences detected, about 95% appear once; the ten largest clones hold about 0.13%. General study points: By the study's own acknowledgment, its TCR sequencing and HLA analysis included relatively few individuals.

The chain has TRBV19 and TRBJ2-1; no definite D call. Material: CD4+ T cells from PBMCs. This sequence was found in a human donor with multiple sclerosis. The CDR3 protein is CASSRVYNEQFF. The CDR3 DNA sequence: TGTGCCAGTAGCCGGGTATACAATGAGCAGTTCTTC.